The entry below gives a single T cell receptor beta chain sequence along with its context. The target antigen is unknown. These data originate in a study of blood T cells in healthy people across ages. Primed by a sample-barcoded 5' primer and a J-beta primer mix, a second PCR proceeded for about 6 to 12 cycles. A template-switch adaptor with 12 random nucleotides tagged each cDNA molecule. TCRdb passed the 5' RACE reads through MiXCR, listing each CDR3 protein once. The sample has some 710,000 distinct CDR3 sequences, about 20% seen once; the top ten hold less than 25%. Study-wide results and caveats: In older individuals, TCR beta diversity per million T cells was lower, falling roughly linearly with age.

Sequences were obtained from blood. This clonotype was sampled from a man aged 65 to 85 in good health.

The CDR3 coding sequence is TGTGCCAGTGGCGGGGGACCGAAAGTTCTTAATGAGCAGTTCTTC. Protein: CASGGGPKVLNEQFF. The gene calls are TRBV12-3 or TRBV12-4 and TRBJ2-1; 7 bases map to TRBD2. Losses at the gene ends were 9 bases for V and 7 bases for J; bases not matched to a gene: 15. This CDR3 spans 15 amino acids.